The 3 T cell receptor beta chains in this list originate from one sample, sequenced in a study of T-cell memory formation after mild COVID-19. Via MiXCR, TCRdb re-called the 5' RACE reads, giving one row per CDR3 protein. This repertoire shows approximately 150,000 distinct CDR3 sequences, over 10% found once; its top ten account for 3% to 4%. The sequenced material came from PBMCs or a T cell subset sorted from them (not recorded which). These receptors were collected from a man younger than 30 who had mild COVID-19 (a few samples of this study predate the infection). Cell type and time point are not known.

CDR3: CASSYDSTAYNEQFF. The DNA of the CDR3 is TGTGCCAGCAGTTACGATTCGACAGCCTACAATGAGCAGTTCTTC. The chain is built from TRBV6-5 and TRBJ2-1, with D possibly being TRBD1 (5 bases). Trimming left V 2 bases short and J 2 bases short, with 10 bases between. Germline values: CDR1 MNHEY, CDR2 SVGAGI. The CDR3 loop spans 15 amino acids.

This clonotype was counted only a few times. The rearrangement joins TRBV20-1 to TRBJ2-3; 14 bases fit TRBD2. The CDR3 runs 15 residues. After removal of 3 bases from V and 7 bases from J, the junction contained 6 bases not matched to a gene. Germline lookup yields CDR1 DFQATT and CDR2 SNEGSKA (reference sequence). The CDR3 reads CSASPTSGGAYTQYF. The DNA of the CDR3 is TGCAGTGCTAGTCCGACTAGCGGGGGGGCATATACGCAGTATTTT.

V is TRBV4-1 and J is TRBJ1-4; no clear D. Germline V gene data show CDR1 as MGHRA and CDR2 as YSYEKL. V shed 3 bases and J shed 7 bases, with 18 bases lying between them. The CDR3 totals 16 residues. The CDR3 DNA is TGCGCCAGCAGCCAGATCCGTGCCCCGGAGGGTGAAAAACTGTTTTTT. The encoded protein is CASSQIRAPEGEKLFF.